The TCR beta chain under discussion was sequenced for a study of shared clonotypes between healthy human individuals. General study results and limits: A handful of donors shared around 5.2% of their naive CD4 clonotypes.

Comment on this clone: Its antigen is still unknown. This sample includes further DNA sequences coding for the same CDR3.

The germline V gene encodes CDR1 SGDLS and CDR2 YYNGEE. The CDR3 has 14 residues. V gave up 0 bases and J gave up 3 bases; unmatched junction bases: 0. Clones were sequenced by immunoSEQ multiplex PCR, and TCRdb holds only the in-frame ones, with some missing. Among roughly 1,000,000 clones, about four fifths were seen once, and the ten largest hold 0.61%. The TCR comes from a man aged 18 to 29 in good health. Some clones in this sample may be carry-over from other donors' samples. Source material: memory CD4+ T cells from PBMCs. Noted subset: CD45RA-negative fraction. The chain carries TRBV9 and TRBJ2-7; 10 bases are shared with TRBD2. The DNA for the CDR3 is TGTGCCAGCAGCGTAGGGACTAGCGGCTACGAGCAGTACTTC. Translated: CASSVGTSGYEQYF. The whole variable domain, filled in from reference TRBV9 and TRBJ2-7, reads DSGVTQTPKHLITATGQRVTLRCSPRSGDLSVYWYQQSLDQGLQFLIQYYNGEERAKGNILERFSAQQFPDLHSELNLSSLELGDSALYFCASSVGTSGYEQYFGPGTRLTVT.